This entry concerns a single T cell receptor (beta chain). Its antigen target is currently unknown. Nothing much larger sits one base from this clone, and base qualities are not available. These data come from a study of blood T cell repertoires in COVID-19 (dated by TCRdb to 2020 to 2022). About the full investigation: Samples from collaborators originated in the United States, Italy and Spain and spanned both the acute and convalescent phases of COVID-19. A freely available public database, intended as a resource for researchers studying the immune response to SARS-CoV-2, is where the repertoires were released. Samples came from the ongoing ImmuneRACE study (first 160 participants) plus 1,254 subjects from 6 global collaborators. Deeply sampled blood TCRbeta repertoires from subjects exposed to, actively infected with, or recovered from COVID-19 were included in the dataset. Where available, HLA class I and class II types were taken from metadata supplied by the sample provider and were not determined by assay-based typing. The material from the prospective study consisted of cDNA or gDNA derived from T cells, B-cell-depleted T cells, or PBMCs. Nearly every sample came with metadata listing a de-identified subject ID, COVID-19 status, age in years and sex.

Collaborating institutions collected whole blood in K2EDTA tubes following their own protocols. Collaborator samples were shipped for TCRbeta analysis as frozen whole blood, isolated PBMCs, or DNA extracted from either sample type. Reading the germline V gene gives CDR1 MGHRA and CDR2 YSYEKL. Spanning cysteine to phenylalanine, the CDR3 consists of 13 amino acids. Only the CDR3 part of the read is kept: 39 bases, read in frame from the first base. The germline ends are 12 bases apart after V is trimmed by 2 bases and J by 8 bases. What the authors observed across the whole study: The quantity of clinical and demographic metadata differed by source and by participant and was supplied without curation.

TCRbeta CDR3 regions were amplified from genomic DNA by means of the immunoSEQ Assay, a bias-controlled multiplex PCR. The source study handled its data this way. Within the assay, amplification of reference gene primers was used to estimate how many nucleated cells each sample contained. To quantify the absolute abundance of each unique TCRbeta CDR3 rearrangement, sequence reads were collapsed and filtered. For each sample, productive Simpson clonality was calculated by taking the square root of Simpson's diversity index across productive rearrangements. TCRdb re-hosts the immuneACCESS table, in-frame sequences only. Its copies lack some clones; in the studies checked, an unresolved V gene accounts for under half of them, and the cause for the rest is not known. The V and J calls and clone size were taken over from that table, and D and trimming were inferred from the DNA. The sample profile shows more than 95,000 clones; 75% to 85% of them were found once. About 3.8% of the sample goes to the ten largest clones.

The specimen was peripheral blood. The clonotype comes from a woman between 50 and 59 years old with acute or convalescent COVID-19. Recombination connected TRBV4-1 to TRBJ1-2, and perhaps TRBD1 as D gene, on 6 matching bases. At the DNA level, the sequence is TGCGCCAGCAGCCAACAGGCAGGGGACGGCTACACCTTC. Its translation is CASSQQAGDGYTF.